A selection of T cell receptor beta chains follows, all from one sample in a study of CD8 T cell repertoires and HIV-1 epitope variants. This table comes from immunoSEQ multiplex PCR, and its TCRdb copy is limited to in-frame clones, with some not included. The sample carries 4,500 to 6,500 clones, roughly 70% recorded once. No antigen has been identified for these receptors. Sequenced material: cultured CD8+ T cells derived from PBMCs. The source is a male donor with HIV. Each CDR3 is given with its conserved first and last residue. A D gene is named only where the DNA matches it firmly. Where a row states a size, it is once, few, many or the class of an expanded clone; other rows omit it.

CASSFAGEYNEQFF	TGTGCCAGCAGCTTCGCGGGGGAGTACAATGAGCAGTTCTTC	TRBV7-9	TRBJ2-1	.	TRBD2
CASSQTKGLAEGIQYF	TGCGCCAGCAGCCAAACAAAGGGGCTAGCCGAAGGCATTCAGTACTTC	TRBV4-1	TRBJ2-4	.	.
CASSFQLAGTGELFF	TGTGCCAGTAGTTTTCAACTAGCGGGCACCGGGGAGCTGTTTTTT	TRBV19	TRBJ2-2	.	TRBD2
CASSQGQGAFSETQYF	TGTGCCAGCAGTCAGGGACAGGGGGCGTTTTCCGAGACCCAGTACTTC	TRBV6-6	TRBJ2-5	few	TRBD1
CASSFAGSGDTQYF	TGTGCCAGCAGTTTTGCGGGATCTGGAGATACGCAGTATTTT	TRBV28	TRBJ2-3	.	.
CASSVVPGDNEQFF	TGTGCCAGCAGCGTAGTTCCGGGGGACAATGAGCAGTTCTTC	TRBV9	TRBJ2-1	.	.
CASSPRDSMNTEAFF	TGTGCCAGCAGCCCGCGTGACAGTATGAACACTGAAGCTTTCTTT	TRBV9	TRBJ1-1	.	.
CASSEYYEQYF	TGTGCCAGCAGTGAATACTACGAGCAGTACTTC	TRBV6-1	TRBJ2-7	.	.
CASSIDLTSGVYEQYF	TGTGCCAGTAGTATCGACTTAACTAGCGGGGTATACGAGCAGTACTTC	TRBV19	TRBJ2-7	medium-sized	TRBD2
CASSLEAGVEEKLFF	TGTGCCAGCAGCTTGGAGGCAGGGGTCGAGGAAAAACTGTTTTTT	TRBV5-4	TRBJ1-4	.	.
CASSLAYNEQFF	TGTGCCAGCAGCCTCGCGTACAATGAGCAGTTCTTC	TRBV11-2	TRBJ2-1	.	.
CASSWTVSYEQYF	TGTGCCAGCAGCTGGACAGTTTCCTACGAGCAGTACTTC	TRBV5-8	TRBJ2-7	.	.
CASSLAAGMNTGELFF	TGTGCCAGCAGTTTAGCGGCAGGGATGAACACCGGGGAGCTGTTTTTT	TRBV27	TRBJ2-2	.	.
CASSSGGSGGLYSYEQYF	TGTGCCAGCAGCTCCGGGGGTAGCGGGGGACTTTACTCCTACGAGCAGTACTTC	TRBV13	TRBJ2-7	.	TRBD2
CASSLGGGPQETQYF	TGTGCCAGCAGCTTAGGCGGGGGTCCTCAAGAGACCCAGTACTTC	TRBV7-3	TRBJ2-5	.	TRBD2
CASSQDSGERRAGELFF	TGTGCCAGCAGCCAAGATTCGGGGGAGAGGCGGGCCGGGGAGCTGTTTTTT	TRBV4-2	TRBJ2-2	.	.
CASYGQPYEQYF	TGTGCCAGCTATGGGCAGCCATACGAGCAGTACTTC	TRBV25-1	TRBJ2-7	.	.
CASSSDVSAYEQYF	TGTGCCAGCAGTTCAGATGTCTCGGCCTACGAGCAGTACTTC	TRBV28	TRBJ2-7	.	.
CASSSAGIDQETQYF	TGTGCCAGCAGCTCCGCCGGGATAGATCAAGAGACCCAGTACTTC	TRBV2	TRBJ2-5	few	.
CASSFSGVANTGELFF	TGCGCCAGCAGCTTTAGCGGGGTCGCGAACACCGGGGAGCTGTTTTTT	TRBV5-1	TRBJ2-2	.	TRBD2
CASSQDTGLAGYEQYF	TGTGCCAGCAGCCAAGATACAGGACTAGCGGGTTACGAGCAGTACTTC	TRBV4-2	TRBJ2-7	few	TRBD2
CASSIDHRAGYTF	TGTGCCAGTAGTATAGATCACAGGGCCGGCTACACCTTC	TRBV19	TRBJ1-2	few	.
CASSPGQGIGNEQFF	TGTGCCAGCAGCCCGGGACAGGGAATAGGTAATGAGCAGTTCTTC	TRBV5-6	TRBJ2-1	.	TRBD1
CASSIAIHQPQHF	TGTGCCAGTAGTATAGCCATCCATCAGCCCCAGCATTTT	TRBV19	TRBJ1-5	few	.
CASSPETEGGADTQYF	TGCGCCAGCAGTCCAGAGACTGAGGGGGGTGCAGATACGCAGTATTTT	TRBV4-3	TRBJ2-3	.	.
CASSPGAGFEQFF	TGTGCCAGCAGCCCCGGGGCAGGGTTTGAGCAGTTCTTC	TRBV13	TRBJ2-1	.	.
CSARLAGSYEQYF	TGCAGCGCTAGACTAGCGGGATCCTACGAGCAGTACTTC	TRBV29-1	TRBJ2-7	.	TRBD2
CASPPPGGLAGDPYNEQFF	TGTGCCAGTCCCCCCCCCGGTGGACTAGCGGGCGACCCCTACAATGAGCAGTTCTTC	TRBV19	TRBJ2-1	.	TRBD2
CASKYLSYNSPLHF	TGTGCCAGCAAATACCTCTCCTATAATTCACCCCTCCACTTT	TRBV28	TRBJ1-6	few	.
CASSGLDDGNTIYF	TGTGCCAGCAGCGGATTGGACGATGGCAACACCATATATTTT	TRBV7-9	TRBJ1-3	few	.
CASRDSDRGQGDTQYF	TGTGCCAGCAGGGACTCGGACAGGGGGCAGGGAGATACGCAGTATTTT	TRBV6-9	TRBJ2-3	few	TRBD1
CASSKPNLVAGAQETQYF	TGTGCCAGCAGCAAACCTAATCTCGTAGCGGGGGCCCAAGAGACCCAGTACTTC	TRBV28	TRBJ2-5	once	TRBD2
CASSLAPASGNTIYF	TGTGCCAGCAGCTTGGCCCCAGCATCTGGAAACACCATATATTTT	TRBV5-6	TRBJ1-3	.	.
CASSIRTSGTYNEQFF	TGTGCCAGTAGTATACGGACTAGCGGGACCTACAATGAGCAGTTCTTC	TRBV19	TRBJ2-1	few	TRBD2
CASSLGPGGDTQYF	TGTGCCAGTAGCCTAGGACCGGGAGGAGATACGCAGTATTTT	TRBV19	TRBJ2-3	.	TRBD2
CASSLSGGADTQYF	TGTGCCAGCAGCCTCAGCGGGGGGGCAGATACGCAGTATTTT	TRBV27	TRBJ2-3	few	TRBD2
CASIPLARPNEKLFF	TGTGCCAGCATCCCCCTCGCTCGGCCTAATGAAAAACTGTTTTTT	TRBV6-1	TRBJ1-4	.	.
CASSQEWQGYTF	TGTGCCAGCAGCCAAGAGTGGCAGGGCTACACCTTC	TRBV14	TRBJ1-2	.	.
CASSRNPGQGYTEAFF	TGTGCCAGTAGCCGGAATCCGGGACAGGGTTACACTGAAGCTTTCTTT	TRBV19	TRBJ1-1	.	TRBD1
CASSFSGTYEQYF	TGTGCCAGCAGCTTCTCTGGAACCTACGAGCAGTACTTC	TRBV5-4	TRBJ2-7	.	.
CASSFEGGLYNEQFF	TGTGCCAGCAGTTTCGAGGGGGGGCTTTACAATGAGCAGTTCTTC	TRBV28	TRBJ2-1	few	.
CSVEDKREGTYEQYF	TGCAGCGTTGAAGATAAGCGGGAGGGAACCTACGAGCAGTACTTC	TRBV29-1	TRBJ2-7	.	TRBD2
CATSRERAGGDEQFF	TGTGCCACCAGCAGAGAACGGGCAGGGGGCGATGAGCAGTTCTTC	TRBV15	TRBJ2-1	.	TRBD1
CASSWGQSYEQYF	TGTGCCAGCAGTTGGGGGCAATCATACGAGCAGTACTTC	TRBV28	TRBJ2-7	.	.
CASSLSATGGREKLFF	TGTGCCAGCAGTTTATCTGCGACAGGGGGAAGAGAAAAACTGTTTTTT	TRBV28	TRBJ1-4	.	TRBD1
CASSSRTNQPQHF	TGTGCCAGCAGCTCTAGAACCAATCAGCCCCAGCATTTT	TRBV28	TRBJ1-5	.	.
CASSLNLEQYF	TGTGCCAGCAGCCTGAACCTAGAGCAGTACTTC	TRBV13	TRBJ2-7	.	.
CASRHTTTSGTDTQYF	TGTGCCAGCAGACATACGACGACTAGCGGCACAGATACGCAGTATTTT	TRBV27	TRBJ2-3	.	TRBD2
CASSIALGEGAFTGELFF	TGTGCCAGTAGTATAGCCCTTGGAGAGGGGGCCTTCACCGGGGAGCTGTTTTTT	TRBV19	TRBJ2-2	few	TRBD1
CASSLVGGADEQYF	TGTGCCAGCAGCTTAGTTGGGGGTGCGGACGAGCAGTACTTC	TRBV7-7	TRBJ2-7	.	.
CASSPGRGYNEQFF	TGTGCCAGCTCACCTGGCAGGGGCTACAATGAGCAGTTCTTC	TRBV18	TRBJ2-1	few	.
CASSPSSFANYGYTF	TGTGCCAGCAGCCCGTCCTCGTTCGCTAACTATGGCTACACCTTC	TRBV7-9	TRBJ1-2	few	.
CASSIGTYTGELFF	TGTGCCAGTAGTATTGGGACCTACACCGGGGAGCTGTTTTTT	TRBV19	TRBJ2-2	.	.